Presented here are 26 T cell receptor beta chains from one specimen sequenced in a study of immune cell composition in non-small cell lung cancer. The table came from immunoSEQ multiplex PCR; TCRdb's copy has only in-frame clones and leaves some out. The data contain 13,000 or so clones, roughly 73% of them seen just once; the ten biggest clones take up approximately 14%. Sequencing used lung tumor tissue. These receptors were collected from a human donor with non-small cell lung cancer.

In its sample, this clone was seen a few times. The CDR3 sequence: CASSVGPSEGRGELFF. For the CDR3, the DNA is TGTGCCAGCAGCGTGGGACCTAGCGAAGGACGGGGGGAGCTGTTTTTT. The genes are TRBV9 and TRBJ2-2, with D perhaps TRBD2 (6 bases). There are 16 residues in the CDR3. The germline gives CDR1 SGDLS, CDR2 YYNGEE. V was pared by 2 bases and J by 8 bases, with 19 bases between.

This chain links TRBV4-1 with TRBJ2-3; 8 bases line up with TRBD2. The CDR3 totals 14 residues. The trim removed 1 base at V and 10 bases at J, leaving 7 bases unmatched. Germline V CDR1 and CDR2: MGHRA, YSYEKL. DNA for the CDR3: TGCGCCAGCAGCCAAGGAGACGGGACTAGTTCGCAGTATTTT. It is translated as CASSQGDGTSSQYF.

The chain links TRBV7-8 to TRBJ2-7; 9 nucleotides align to TRBD1. The J segment lost 5 bases and the V segment lost 8 bases, leaving 13 bases of the junction unmatched. This CDR3 has 15 residues. Germline V lookup: CDR1 SGHVS, CDR2 FQNEAQ. The CDR3 here is CASVGLDRGPHEQYF. In nucleotides, the CDR3 is TGTGCCAGCGTTGGACTGGACAGGGGTCCCCACGAGCAGTACTTC.

The chain has TRBV5-6 and TRBJ2-2; a possible D gene is TRBD2 (6 bases). The germline CDR1 and CDR2 sequences are SGHDT and YYEEEE. Trimming removed 2 bases from V and 2 bases from J, with 19 bases in between. This CDR3 is 18 amino acids long. This CDR3 reads CASSLRVLAAHNTGELFF. The CDR3 nucleotides are TGTGCCAGCAGCTTAAGGGTGTTAGCGGCCCATAACACCGGGGAGCTGTTTTTT.

The chain is built from TRBV11-1 and TRBJ2-1; tentatively, D is TRBD2 (5 bases). This CDR3 has 16 amino acids. The germline V and J ends were trimmed by 5 bases and 3 bases, with 17 bases remaining between them. Germline assignment: CDR1 SGHAT and CDR2 FQDESV (reference sequence). Here the CDR3 DNA reads TGTGCCAGCAGCCCGGGAAATCGGGGTTTCTACAATGAGCAGTTCTTC. Its protein product is CASSPGNRGFYNEQFF.

The rearrangement uses TRBV19 and TRBJ1-3, with TRBD1 as a possible D gene (6 bases). This CDR3 is 19 amino acids long. Germline lookup yields CDR1 LNHDA and CDR2 SQIVND (reference sequence). The ends were cut back, 0 bases at V and 0 bases at J, with 18 bases in the middle. CDR3 region: CASSIDLLRTASSGNTIYF. In DNA form, the CDR3 reads TGTGCCAGTAGTATAGACCTGCTCCGGACAGCGAGCTCTGGAAACACCATATATTTT.

V gene TRBV19 combines with J gene TRBJ2-6; 11 bases line up with TRBD1. The germline CDR1 and CDR2 sequences are LNHDA and SQIVND (reference sequence). The CDR3 covers 17 residues. CDR3 in amino acids: CGTLPGQGVSGANVLTF. CDR3 coding DNA: TGTGGAACCTTGCCGGGACAGGGGGTTTCTGGGGCCAACGTCCTGACTTTC.

This clone was counted a few times. The rearrangement joins TRBV11-1 to TRBJ1-2, with TRBD1 matching 9 bases. The length of the CDR3 is 13 residues. The trim removed 5 bases at V and 6 bases at J, leaving 4 bases unmatched. Per germline, CDR1 SGHAT and CDR2 FQDESV (reference sequence). The chain's CDR3 is CASSTRTGDGYTF. The CDR3 nucleotides are TGTGCCAGCAGCACTCGGACAGGGGATGGCTACACCTTC.

This chain's CDR3 is CASSQVYRDRDNTGELFF. CDR3 coding DNA: TGCGCCAGCAGCCAAGTCTACCGGGACAGGGACAACACCGGGGAGCTGTTTTTT. The V call is TRBV4-1, the J call TRBJ2-2; 9 bases fit TRBD1. The V and J ends lost 1 base and 2 bases, in that order; junction bases with no gene match: 8. From germline, CDR1 is MGHRA and CDR2 YSYEKL. The CDR3 has 18 amino acids.

This chain connects TRBV30 to TRBJ2-7, with 11 bases identical to TRBD2. CDR1 GTSNPN and CDR2 SVGIG come from the germline V gene (reference sequence). V trimming: 2 bases; J trimming: 3 bases; junction bases outside the gene matches: 9. There are 16 residues in the CDR3. The CDR3 here is CAWSPSGTSGIYEQYF. The DNA for the CDR3 is TGTGCCTGGAGTCCATCAGGGACTAGCGGAATCTACGAGCAGTACTTC.

V gene TRBV5-4 combines with J gene TRBJ2-6; D not certain. Germline V lookup: CDR1 SGHNT, CDR2 YYREEE (reference sequence). Trimming removed 7 bases at V and 0 bases at J, with 8 bases between. This CDR3 contains 14 residues. This CDR3 is CASRAYSGANVLTF. DNA of the CDR3: TGTGCCAGCCGAGCCTACTCTGGGGCCAACGTCCTGACTTTC.

V is TRBV5-1 and J is TRBJ2-7; possible D gene TRBD1, 5 bases. V shed 1 base and J shed 4 bases, with 24 bases lying between them. CDR1 and CDR2 from the germline V gene are SGHRS and YFSETQ. The CDR3 totals 18 residues. DNA of the CDR3: TGCGCCAGCAGCTTGATTCGCCCAGGGTCAAGTGGGTCTTACGAGCAGTACTTC. Amino acids: CASSLIRPGSSGSYEQYF.

The V and J genes are TRBV28 and TRBJ2-2; weak D call: TRBD2 (7 bases). V was pared by 6 bases and J by 3 bases, with 20 bases between. Germline CDR1 and CDR2: MDHEN and SYDVKM. The CDR3 spans 17 residues. This chain's CDR3 is CASSPLRGGADTGELFF. CDR3 DNA sequence: TGTGCCAGCAGCCCCTTGAGGGGGGGGGCTGACACCGGGGAGCTGTTTTTT.

This chain links TRBV6-5 with TRBJ2-2; D unclear. Germline CDR1 MNHEY, CDR2 SVGAGI. V lost 4 bases and J lost 4, with 10 bases in between. CDR3 size: 14 residues. The CDR3 region has the DNA TGTGCCAGCAGTTTTTTCCCCGGCACCGGGGAGCTGTTTTTT. Amino acid sequence: CASSFFPGTGELFF.

The genes are TRBV19 and TRBJ2-7, with D maybe TRBD2 (6 bases). Germline V gives CDR1 LNHDA, CDR2 SQIVND (reference sequence). V gave up 5 bases and J gave up 6 bases, with 14 bases separating them. CDR3 length: 13 residues. The CDR3 sequence is CASSVGLSGEQYF. In DNA form, the CDR3 reads TGTGCCAGTAGTGTAGGACTATCTGGCGAGCAGTACTTC.

The V gene is TRBV7-8, the J gene TRBJ1-1; TRBD1 matches at 7 bases. Germline CDR1 SGHVS, CDR2 FQNEAQ. CDR3 size: 15 residues. V trimming: 5 bases; J trimming: 4 bases; junction bases outside the gene matches: 10. CDR3 in DNA: TGTGCCAGCAGCCGAAGACAGGGTAGGGTCACTGAAGCTTTCTTT. It codes for CASSRRQGRVTEAFF. The whole variable domain, filled in from reference TRBV7-8 and TRBJ1-1, reads GAGVSQSPRYKVAKRGQDVALRCDPISGHVSLFWYQQALGQGPEFLTYFQNEAQLDKSGLPSDRFFAERPEGSVSTLKIQRTQQEDSAVYLCASSRRQGRVTEAFFGQGTRLTVV.

The V gene is TRBV5-1, the J gene TRBJ2-2, with D unclear. This CDR3 region has 16 residues. Germline CDR1 is SGHRS and CDR2 is YFSETQ. V was cut by 0 bases and J by 6 bases, with 15 bases left in between. CDR3 nucleotides: TGCGCCAGCAGCTTGGGGTTTTGGAGCTCGCCCGGGGAGCTGTTTTTT. Its translation is CASSLGFWSSPGELFF.

This rearrangement joins TRBV30 to TRBJ1-5; D is unclear. The CDR3 totals 15 residues. Germline V CDR1 and CDR2: GTSNPN, SVGIG (reference sequence). Trimming shortened V by 0 bases and J by 3 bases, and 12 bases separated the two germline ends. The chain's CDR3 is CAWSVLGGYNQPQHF. Written as DNA, the CDR3 is TGTGCCTGGAGTGTACTCGGCGGATACAATCAGCCCCAGCATTTT.

This clone came up a few times. The CDR3 DNA follows: TGTGCCAGCAGGGATCCCGGAGCCGCCTACGAGCAGTACTTC. This sequence encodes CASRDPGAAYEQYF. This chain joins TRBV28 and TRBJ2-7; D gene ambiguous. CDR3 length equals 14 residues. V shed 6 bases and J shed 2 bases, with 14 bases lying between them. The germline V gene encodes CDR1 MDHEN and CDR2 SYDVKM.

The chain links TRBV4-3 to TRBJ2-7; possibly TRBD1 for D (6 bases). This CDR3 is 14 amino acids long. The V gene's germline CDR1 is LGHNA and CDR2 YSLEER. The germline V and J ends were trimmed by 4 bases and 1 base, with 11 bases remaining between them. Here the CDR3 reads CASSLDSLSYEQYF. Here the CDR3 DNA reads TGCGCCAGCAGCCTGGACAGCCTATCCTACGAGCAGTACTTC.

This chain uses TRBV6-6 with TRBJ2-7; a possible D gene is TRBD2 (7 bases). The CDR3 sequence is 15 residues long. Trimming removed 2 bases from V and 3 bases from J, with 14 bases in between. Per germline, CDR1 MNHNY and CDR2 SVGAGI (reference sequence). CDR3 residues: CASSYLVGGGYEQYF. CDR3 coding DNA: TGTGCCAGCAGTTACCTCGTGGGAGGGGGCTACGAGCAGTACTTC.

V usage is TRBV7-8 and J usage is TRBJ2-7; no clear D. V lost 3 bases, J lost 1 base, and 10 bases lay in between. Germline CDR1 is SGHVS and CDR2 is FQNEAQ. This CDR3 spans 14 amino acids. CDR3 region: CASSFRLSSYEQYF. The CDR3 DNA reads as TGTGCCAGCAGCTTCCGACTGTCATCCTACGAGCAGTACTTC.

This CDR3 is CASSPSGGGSADTQYF. The CDR3 nucleotides read TGTGCCAGCAGTCCCTCGGGGGGCGGATCGGCAGATACGCAGTATTTT. This rearrangement joins TRBV6-6 to TRBJ2-3, with D possibly being TRBD2 (7 bases). Trimming removed 5 bases at V and 4 bases at J, with 19 bases between. This CDR3 has 16 amino acids. Germline CDR1 and CDR2: MNHNY and SVGAGI (reference sequence).

The genes are TRBV6-5 and TRBJ1-1, with D unresolved. The V gene's germline CDR1 is MNHEY and CDR2 SVGAGI. This CDR3 spans 14 amino acids. V lost 4 bases, J lost 6 bases, and 15 bases lay in between. CDR3 coding DNA: TGTGCCAGCAGTTTTTCCGGAGGGAGGGCTGAAGCTTTCTTT. Its protein product is CASSFSGGRAEAFF.

This clone was counted a single time. The rearrangement joins TRBV9 to TRBJ2-5, with a weak D call TRBD1 (6 bases). Between the trimmed V and J ends, which lost 4 bases and 1 base, there was a span of 14 bases. Per germline, CDR1 SGDLS and CDR2 YYNGEE. The length of the CDR3 is 15 residues. This CDR3 reads CASSPFGQLQETQYF. Written as DNA, the CDR3 is TGTGCCAGCAGCCCCTTTGGACAGCTCCAAGAGACCCAGTACTTC.

V is TRBV15 and J is TRBJ1-4; D gene ambiguous. The ends were cut back, 8 bases at V and 0 bases at J, with 13 bases in the middle. Per the germline V gene, CDR1 is LNHNV and CDR2 is YYDKDF (reference sequence). The CDR3 runs to 15 residues. The CDR3 protein is CATALSRATNEKLFF. Written as DNA, the CDR3 is TGTGCCACCGCCTTATCCCGGGCAACTAATGAAAAACTGTTTTTT.